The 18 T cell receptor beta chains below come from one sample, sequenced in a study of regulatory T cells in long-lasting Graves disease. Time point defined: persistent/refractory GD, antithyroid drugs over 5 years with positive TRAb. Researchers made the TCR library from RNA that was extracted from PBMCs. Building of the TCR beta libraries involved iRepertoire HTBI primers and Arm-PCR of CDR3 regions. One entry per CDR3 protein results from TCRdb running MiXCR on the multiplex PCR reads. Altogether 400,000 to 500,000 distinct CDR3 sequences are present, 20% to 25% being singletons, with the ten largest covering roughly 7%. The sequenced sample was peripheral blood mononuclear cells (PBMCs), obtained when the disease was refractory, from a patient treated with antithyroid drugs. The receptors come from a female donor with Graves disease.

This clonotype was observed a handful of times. CDR3 DNA: TGTGCCAGCAGCTACGGCGGCAGTCCCTACGAGCAGTACTTC. Translation gives CASSYGGSPYEQYF. The V gene is TRBV7-2, the J gene TRBJ2-7, with unresolved D. V lost 4 bases, J lost 2 bases, and 12 bases lay in between. CDR1 and CDR2 from the germline V gene are SGHTA and FQGNSA. The CDR3 is made up of 14 amino acids.

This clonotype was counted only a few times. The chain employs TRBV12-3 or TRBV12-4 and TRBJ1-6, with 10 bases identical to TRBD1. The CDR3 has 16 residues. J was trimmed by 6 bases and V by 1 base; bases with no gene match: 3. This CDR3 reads CASSLGTGGSNSPLHF. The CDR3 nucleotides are TGTGCCAGCAGTTTAGGGACAGGGGGTTCTAATTCACCCCTCCACTTT.

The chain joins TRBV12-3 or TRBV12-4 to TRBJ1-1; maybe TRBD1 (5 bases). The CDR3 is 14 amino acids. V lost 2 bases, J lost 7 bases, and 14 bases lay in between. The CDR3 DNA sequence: TGTGCCAGCAGTTTACGGGACCGCATGAATGAAGCTTTCTTT. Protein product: CASSLRDRMNEAFF.

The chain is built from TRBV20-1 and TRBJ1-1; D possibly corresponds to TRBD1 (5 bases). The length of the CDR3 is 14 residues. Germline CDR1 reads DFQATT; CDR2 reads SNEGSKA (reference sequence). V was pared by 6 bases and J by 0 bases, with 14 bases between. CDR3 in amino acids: CSAEKTALNTEAFF. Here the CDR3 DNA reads TGCAGTGCAGAGAAGACAGCACTGAACACTGAAGCTTTCTTT.

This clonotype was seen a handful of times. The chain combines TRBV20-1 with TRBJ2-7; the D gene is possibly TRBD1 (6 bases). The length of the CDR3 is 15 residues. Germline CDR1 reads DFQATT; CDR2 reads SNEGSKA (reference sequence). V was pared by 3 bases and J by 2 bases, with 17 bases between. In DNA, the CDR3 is TGCAGTGCTAGGCCCTGGACAGTTCCGGCCTACGAGCAGTACTTC. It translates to CSARPWTVPAYEQYF.

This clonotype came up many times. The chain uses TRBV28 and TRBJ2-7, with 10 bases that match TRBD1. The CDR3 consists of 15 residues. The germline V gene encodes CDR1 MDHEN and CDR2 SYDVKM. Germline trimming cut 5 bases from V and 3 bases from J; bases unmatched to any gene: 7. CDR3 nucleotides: TGTGCCAGCAGTCCTTCCGGGACAGGGGACTACGAGCAGTACTTC. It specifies CASSPSGTGDYEQYF.

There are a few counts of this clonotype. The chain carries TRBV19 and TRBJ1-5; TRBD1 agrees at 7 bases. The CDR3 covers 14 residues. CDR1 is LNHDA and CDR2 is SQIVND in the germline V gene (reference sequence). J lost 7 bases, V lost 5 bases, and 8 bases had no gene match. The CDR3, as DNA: TGTGCCAGTAGTGGGACGACAGGGTGGCAGCCCCAGCATTTT. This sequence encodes CASSGTTGWQPQHF.

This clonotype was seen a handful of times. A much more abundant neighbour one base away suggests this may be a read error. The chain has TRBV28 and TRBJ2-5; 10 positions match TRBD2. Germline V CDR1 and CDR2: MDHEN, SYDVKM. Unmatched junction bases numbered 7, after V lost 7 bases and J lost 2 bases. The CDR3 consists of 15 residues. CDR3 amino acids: CASTRKLAGQETQYF. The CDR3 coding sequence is TGTGCCAGCACCCGCAAACTAGCGGGGCAAGAGACCCAGTACTTC.

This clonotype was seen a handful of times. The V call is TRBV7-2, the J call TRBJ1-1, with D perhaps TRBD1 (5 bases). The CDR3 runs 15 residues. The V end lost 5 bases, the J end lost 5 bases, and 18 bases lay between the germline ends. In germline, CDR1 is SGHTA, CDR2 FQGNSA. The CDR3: CASSPTPQGWTEAFF. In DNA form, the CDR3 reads TGTGCCAGCAGCCCCACCCCTCAGGGTTGGACTGAAGCTTTCTTT.

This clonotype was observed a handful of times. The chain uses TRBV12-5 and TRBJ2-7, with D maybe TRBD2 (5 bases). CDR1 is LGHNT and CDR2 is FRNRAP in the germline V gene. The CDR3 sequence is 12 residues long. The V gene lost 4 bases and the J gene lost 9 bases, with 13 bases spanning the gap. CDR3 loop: CASGWETWGQYF. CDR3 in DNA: TGTGCTAGTGGTTGGGAGACCTGGGGGCAGTACTTC.

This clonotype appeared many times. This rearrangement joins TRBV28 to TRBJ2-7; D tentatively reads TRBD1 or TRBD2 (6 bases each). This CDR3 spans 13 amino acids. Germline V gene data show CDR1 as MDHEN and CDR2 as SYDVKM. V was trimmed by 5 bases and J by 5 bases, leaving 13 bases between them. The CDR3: CASSAQGGDEQYF. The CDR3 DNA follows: TGTGCCAGCAGTGCACAGGGCGGGGACGAGCAGTACTTC.

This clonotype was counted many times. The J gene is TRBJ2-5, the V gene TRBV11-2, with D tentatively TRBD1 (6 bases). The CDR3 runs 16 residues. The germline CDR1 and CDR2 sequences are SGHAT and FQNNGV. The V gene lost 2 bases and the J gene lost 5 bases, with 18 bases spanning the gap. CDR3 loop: CASSLSQGRNFETQYF. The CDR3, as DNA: TGTGCCAGCAGCTTAAGCCAGGGGCGAAATTTTGAGACCCAGTACTTC.

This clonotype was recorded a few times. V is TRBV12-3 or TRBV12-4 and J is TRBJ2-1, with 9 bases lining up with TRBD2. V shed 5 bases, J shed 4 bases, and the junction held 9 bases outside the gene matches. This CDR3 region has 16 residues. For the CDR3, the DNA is TGTGCCAGCAGTGCCAGTAGCGGGAGAGGGTACAATGAGCAGTTCTTC. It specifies CASSASSGRGYNEQFF.

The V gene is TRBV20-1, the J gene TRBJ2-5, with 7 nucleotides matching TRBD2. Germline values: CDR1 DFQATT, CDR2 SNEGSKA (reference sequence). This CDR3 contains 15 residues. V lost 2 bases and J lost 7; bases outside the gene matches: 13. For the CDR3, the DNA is TGCAGTGCTAGAAGGGCGGGAGCCGCTATAGGGACCCAGTACTTC. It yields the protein CSARRAGAAIGTQYF.

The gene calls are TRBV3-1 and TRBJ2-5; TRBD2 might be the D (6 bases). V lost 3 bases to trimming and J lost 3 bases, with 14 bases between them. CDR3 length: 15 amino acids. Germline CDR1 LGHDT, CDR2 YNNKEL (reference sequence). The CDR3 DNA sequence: TGTGCCAGCAGCCAGGAGGGCCACGCAAAAGAGACCCAGTACTTC. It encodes CASSQEGHAKETQYF.

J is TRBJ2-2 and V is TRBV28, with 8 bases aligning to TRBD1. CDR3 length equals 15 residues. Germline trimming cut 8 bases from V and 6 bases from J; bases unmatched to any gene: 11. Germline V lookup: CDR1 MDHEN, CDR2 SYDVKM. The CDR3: CASYDRGIFAGELFF. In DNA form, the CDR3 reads TGTGCCAGCTATGACAGGGGAATTTTTGCCGGGGAGCTGTTTTTT.

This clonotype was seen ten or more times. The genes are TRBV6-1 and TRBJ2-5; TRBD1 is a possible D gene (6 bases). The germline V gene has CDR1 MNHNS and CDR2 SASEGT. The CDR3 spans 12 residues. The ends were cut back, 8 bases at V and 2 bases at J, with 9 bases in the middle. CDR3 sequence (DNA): TGTGCCAGCCGGGACAAACAAGAGACCCAGTACTTC. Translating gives CASRDKQETQYF.

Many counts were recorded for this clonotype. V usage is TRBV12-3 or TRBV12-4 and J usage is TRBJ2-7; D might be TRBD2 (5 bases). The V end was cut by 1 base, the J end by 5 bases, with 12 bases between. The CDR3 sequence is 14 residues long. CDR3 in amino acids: CASSLDPGSNEQYF. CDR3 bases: TGTGCCAGCAGTTTAGATCCGGGAAGCAACGAGCAGTACTTC.